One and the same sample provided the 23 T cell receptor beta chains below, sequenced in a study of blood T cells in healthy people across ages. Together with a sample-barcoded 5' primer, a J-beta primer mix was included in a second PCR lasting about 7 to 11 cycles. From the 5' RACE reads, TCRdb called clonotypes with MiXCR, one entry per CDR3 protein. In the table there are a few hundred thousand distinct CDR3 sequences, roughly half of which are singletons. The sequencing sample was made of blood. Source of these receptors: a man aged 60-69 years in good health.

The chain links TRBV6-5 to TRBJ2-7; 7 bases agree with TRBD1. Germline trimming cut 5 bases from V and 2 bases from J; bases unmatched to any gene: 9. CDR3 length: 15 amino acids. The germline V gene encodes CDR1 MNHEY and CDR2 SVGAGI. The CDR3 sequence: CASSPAWTGPYEQYF. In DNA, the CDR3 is TGTGCCAGCAGTCCGGCCTGGACAGGCCCCTACGAGCAGTACTTC.

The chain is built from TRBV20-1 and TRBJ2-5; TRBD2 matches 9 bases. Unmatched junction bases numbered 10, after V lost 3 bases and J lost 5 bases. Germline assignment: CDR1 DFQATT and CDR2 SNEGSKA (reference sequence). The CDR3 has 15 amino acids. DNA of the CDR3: TGCAGTGCTAGTTCTGCGGGAGGGCCACAGGAGACCCAGTACTTC. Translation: CSASSAGGPQETQYF.

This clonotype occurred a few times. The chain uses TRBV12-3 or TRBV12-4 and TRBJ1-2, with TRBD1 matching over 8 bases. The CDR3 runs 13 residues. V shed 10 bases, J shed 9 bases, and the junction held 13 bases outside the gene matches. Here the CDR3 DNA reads TGTGCCACCGCCCTAGGGACAGGAGATAGCTACACCTTC. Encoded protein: CATALGTGDSYTF.

CDR3 sequence: CALSRGRAFF. CDR3 in DNA: TGTGCCTTGAGCAGGGGGCGAGCTTTCTTT. The chain couples TRBV30 to TRBJ1-1; 8 bases align to TRBD1. V lost 7 bases, J lost 10 bases, and 5 bases stayed unmatched. CDR3 size: 10 residues. The germline CDR1 and CDR2 sequences are GTSNPN and SVGIG (reference sequence).

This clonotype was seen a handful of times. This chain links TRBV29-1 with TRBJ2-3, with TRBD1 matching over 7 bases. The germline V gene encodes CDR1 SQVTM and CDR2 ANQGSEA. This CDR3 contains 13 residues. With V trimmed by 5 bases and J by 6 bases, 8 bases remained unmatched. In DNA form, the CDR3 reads TGCAGCGTTCCCTCGTTAGGGGGCGATACGCAGTATTTT. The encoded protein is CSVPSLGGDTQYF.

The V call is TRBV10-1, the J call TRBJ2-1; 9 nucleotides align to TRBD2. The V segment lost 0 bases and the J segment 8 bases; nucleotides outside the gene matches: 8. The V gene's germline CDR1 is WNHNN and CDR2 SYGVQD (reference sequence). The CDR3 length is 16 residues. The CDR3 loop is CASSESKRGARDEQFF. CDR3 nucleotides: TGCGCCAGCAGTGAGTCGAAGCGGGGGGCCAGGGATGAGCAGTTCTTC.

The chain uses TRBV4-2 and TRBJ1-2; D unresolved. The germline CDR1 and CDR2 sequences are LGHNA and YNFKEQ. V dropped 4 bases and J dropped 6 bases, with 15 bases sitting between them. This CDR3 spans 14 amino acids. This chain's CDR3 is CASSLQPYVDGYTF. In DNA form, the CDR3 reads TGTGCCAGCAGCCTCCAGCCCTACGTCGATGGCTACACCTTC.

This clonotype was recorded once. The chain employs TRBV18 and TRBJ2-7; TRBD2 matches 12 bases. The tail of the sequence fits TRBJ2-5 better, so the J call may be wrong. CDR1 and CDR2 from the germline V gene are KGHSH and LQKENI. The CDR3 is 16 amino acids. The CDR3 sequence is CASTQLAGGRQETQYF. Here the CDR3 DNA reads TGTGCCAGCACCCAACTAGCGGGGGGACGTCAAGAGACCCAGTACTTC.

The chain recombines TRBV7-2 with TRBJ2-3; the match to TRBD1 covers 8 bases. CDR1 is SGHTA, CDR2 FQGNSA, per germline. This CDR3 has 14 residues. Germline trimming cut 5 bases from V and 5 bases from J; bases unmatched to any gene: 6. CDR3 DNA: TGTGCCAGCAGCCTCCAGGGGGCCCGAGATACGCAGTATTTT. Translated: CASSLQGARDTQYF.

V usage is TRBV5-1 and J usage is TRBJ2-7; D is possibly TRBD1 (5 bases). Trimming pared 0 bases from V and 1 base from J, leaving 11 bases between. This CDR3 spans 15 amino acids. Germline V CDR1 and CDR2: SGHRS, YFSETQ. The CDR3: CASSLVRAGSYEQYF. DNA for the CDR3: TGCGCCAGCAGCTTGGTCAGGGCTGGGTCCTACGAGCAGTACTTC.

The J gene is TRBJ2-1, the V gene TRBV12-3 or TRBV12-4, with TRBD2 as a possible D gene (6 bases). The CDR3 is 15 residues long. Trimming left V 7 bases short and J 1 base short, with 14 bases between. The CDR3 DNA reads TGTGCCAGCACCCCGCGGGGCCTATCCTACAATGAGCAGTTCTTC. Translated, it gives CASTPRGLSYNEQFF.

This chain's CDR3 is CSARTGGETQYF. The CDR3 DNA follows: TGCAGCGCCAGGACAGGGGGGGAGACCCAGTACTTC. This rearrangement joins TRBV29-1 to TRBJ2-5, with 10 bases matching TRBD1. This CDR3 comprises 12 residues. With 7 bases clipped from V and 5 bases from J, the junction kept 4 bases outside the gene matches. The germline CDR1 and CDR2 sequences are SQVTM and ANQGSEA.

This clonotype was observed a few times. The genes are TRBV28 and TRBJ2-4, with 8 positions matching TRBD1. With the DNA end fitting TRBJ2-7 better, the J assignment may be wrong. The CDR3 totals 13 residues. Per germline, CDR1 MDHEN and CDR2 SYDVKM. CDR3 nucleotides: TGTGCCAGCAGACGCGGACAGGGTGGCGAGCAGTACTTC. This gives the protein CASRRGQGGEQYF.

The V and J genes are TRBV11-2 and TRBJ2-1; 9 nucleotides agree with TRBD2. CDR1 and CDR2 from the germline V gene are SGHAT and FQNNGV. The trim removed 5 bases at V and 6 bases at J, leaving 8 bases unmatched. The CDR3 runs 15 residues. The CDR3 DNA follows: TGTGCCAGCAGCCAAAAGCGGGGGGAGGGCAATGAGCAGTTCTTC. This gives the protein CASSQKRGEGNEQFF.

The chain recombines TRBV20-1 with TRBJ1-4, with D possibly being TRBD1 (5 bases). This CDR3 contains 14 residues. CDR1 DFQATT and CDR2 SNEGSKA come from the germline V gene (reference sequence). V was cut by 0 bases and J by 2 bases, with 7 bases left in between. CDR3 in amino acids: CSARDRVTNEKLFF. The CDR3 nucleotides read TGCAGTGCTAGAGACAGGGTCACTAATGAAAAACTGTTTTTT.

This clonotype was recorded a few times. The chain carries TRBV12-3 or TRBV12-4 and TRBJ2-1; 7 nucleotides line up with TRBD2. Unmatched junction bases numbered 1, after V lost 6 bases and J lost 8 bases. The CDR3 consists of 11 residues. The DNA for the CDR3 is TGTGCCAGCAGCGGACTAGATGAGCAGTTCTTC. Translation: CASSGLDEQFF.

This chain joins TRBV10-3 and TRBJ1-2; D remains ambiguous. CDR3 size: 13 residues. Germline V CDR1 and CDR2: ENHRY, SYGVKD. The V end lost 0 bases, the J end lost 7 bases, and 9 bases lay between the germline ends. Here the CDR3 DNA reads TGTGCCATCAGTGAGTCTATGGGTAGTGGCTACACCTTC. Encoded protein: CAISESMGSGYTF.

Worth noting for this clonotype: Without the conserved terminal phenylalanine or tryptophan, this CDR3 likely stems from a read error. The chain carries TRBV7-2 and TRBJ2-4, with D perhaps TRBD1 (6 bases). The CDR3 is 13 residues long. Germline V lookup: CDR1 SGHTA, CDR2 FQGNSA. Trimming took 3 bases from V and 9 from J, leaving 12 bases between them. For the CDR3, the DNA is TGTGCCAGCAGCTTTGGGACACAGGGCATTCAGTACTTA. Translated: CASSFGTQGIQYL.

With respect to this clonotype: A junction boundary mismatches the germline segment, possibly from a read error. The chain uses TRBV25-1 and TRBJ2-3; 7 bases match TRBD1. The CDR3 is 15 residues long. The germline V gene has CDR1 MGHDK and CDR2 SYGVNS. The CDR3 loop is CAGSEWGTATDTQYF. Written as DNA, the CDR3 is TGTGCCGGCAGTGAATGGGGGACAGCCACAGATACGCAGTATTTT.

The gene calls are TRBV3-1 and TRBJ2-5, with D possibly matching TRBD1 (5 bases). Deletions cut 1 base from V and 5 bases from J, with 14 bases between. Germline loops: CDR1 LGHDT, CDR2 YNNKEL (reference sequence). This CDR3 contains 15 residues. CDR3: CASSQGGASWETQYF. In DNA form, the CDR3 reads TGTGCCAGCAGCCAAGGGGGCGCTAGTTGGGAGACCCAGTACTTC.

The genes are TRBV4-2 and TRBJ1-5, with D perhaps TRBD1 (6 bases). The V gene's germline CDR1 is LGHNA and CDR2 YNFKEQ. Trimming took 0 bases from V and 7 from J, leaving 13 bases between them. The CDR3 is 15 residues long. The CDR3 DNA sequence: TGTGCCAGCAGCCAAGATACCGGGGGCGACCAGCCCCAGCATTTT. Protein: CASSQDTGGDQPQHF.

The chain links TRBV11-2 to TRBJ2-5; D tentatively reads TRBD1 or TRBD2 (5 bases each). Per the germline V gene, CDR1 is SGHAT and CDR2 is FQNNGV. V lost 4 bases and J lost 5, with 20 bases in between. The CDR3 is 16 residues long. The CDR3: CASSSQGAIWGETQYF. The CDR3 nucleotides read TGTGCCAGCAGCTCCCAGGGCGCGATCTGGGGGGAGACCCAGTACTTC.

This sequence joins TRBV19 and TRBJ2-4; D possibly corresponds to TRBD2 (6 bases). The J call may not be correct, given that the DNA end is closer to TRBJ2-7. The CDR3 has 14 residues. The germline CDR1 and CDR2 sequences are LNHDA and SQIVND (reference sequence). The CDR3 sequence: CASSRRTISDEQYF. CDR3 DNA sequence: TGTGCCAGTAGTCGTCGGACTATTTCGGACGAGCAGTACTTC.